Following are 17 T cell receptor beta chains from one sample sequenced in a study of blood T cell repertoires in COVID-19. Assay: immunoSEQ multiplex PCR; the TCRdb copy retains only in-frame clones and omits some. The sample carries nearly 110,000 clones, less than 80% recorded once. Material for sequencing was peripheral blood. These receptors originate from a man at least 80 years old with COVID-19, enrolled during active disease.

The CDR3 sequence: CSRRGDYEQYF. In nucleotides, the CDR3 is TGCAGTAGAAGGGGCGACTACGAGCAGTACTTC. The chain recombines TRBV20-1 with TRBJ2-7; the D gene is possibly TRBD1 (5 bases). CDR1 is DFQATT, CDR2 SNEGSKA, per germline (reference sequence). The V end was cut by 8 bases, the J end by 3 bases, with 11 bases between. CDR3 length equals 11 residues.

This chain uses TRBV6-4 with TRBJ2-1; D remains unclear. Looked up from germline, CDR1 is MRHNA and CDR2 is SNTAGT. V was pared by 5 bases and J by 9 bases, with 14 bases between. The CDR3 length is 13 residues. This CDR3 is CASSFSPEREQFF. The DNA of the CDR3 is TGTGCCAGCAGTTTTAGCCCGGAGCGTGAGCAGTTCTTC.

This clone has just one count. V usage is TRBV11-2 and J usage is TRBJ2-2, with 9 bases aligning to TRBD1. The V segment lost 5 bases and the J segment 6 bases; nucleotides outside the gene matches: 1. Germline V gene sequence: CDR1 SGHAT, CDR2 FQNNGV. This CDR3 comprises 13 residues. The CDR3 sequence: CASSRTGAGELFF. The CDR3 nucleotides are TGTGCCAGCAGCAGGACAGGGGCCGGGGAGCTGTTTTTT.

V usage is TRBV2 and J usage is TRBJ2-6, with D possibly matching TRBD1 (6 bases). From germline, CDR1 is SNHLY and CDR2 FYNNEI. The CDR3 totals 15 residues. V was pared by 6 bases and J by 0 bases, with 9 bases between. This CDR3 reads CASSGQSSGANVLTF. The CDR3 DNA follows: TGTGCCAGCAGCGGACAGAGCTCTGGGGCCAACGTCCTGACTTTC.

This chain uses TRBV12-3 or TRBV12-4 with TRBJ2-1; D gene uncertain. The CDR3 extends over 12 amino acids. V was cut by 3 bases and J by 11 bases, with 11 bases left in between. The CDR3 bases are TGTGCCAGCAGTTTGACTTCCACTAAGCAGTTCTTC. Encoded protein: CASSLTSTKQFF.

This chain joins TRBV6-5 and TRBJ2-2; D possibly corresponds to TRBD2 (5 bases). The germline V gene has CDR1 MNHEY and CDR2 SVGAGI. There are 16 residues in the CDR3. The ends were cut back, 0 bases at V and 1 base at J, with 9 bases in the middle. The CDR3 sequence is CASSYSPGLNTGELFF. CDR3 sequence (DNA): TGTGCCAGCAGTTACTCTCCGGGATTGAACACCGGGGAGCTGTTTTTT.

The J gene is TRBJ1-4, the V gene TRBV25-1, with 10 bases that match TRBD1. The CDR3 is 15 amino acids. From germline, CDR1 is MGHDK and CDR2 SYGVNS. V gave up 1 base and J gave up 8 bases; unmatched junction bases: 4. Here the CDR3 reads CASSESGTGVEKLFF. The DNA for the CDR3 is TGTGCCAGCAGTGAATCTGGGACAGGGGTCGAAAAACTGTTTTTT.

On this clone itself: The sample has other DNA sequences that encode this CDR3 too. The chain uses TRBV6-5 and TRBJ1-3, with D unresolved. The CDR3 extends over 14 amino acids. The ends were cut back, 5 bases at V and 0 bases at J, with 8 bases in the middle. The germline V gene has CDR1 MNHEY and CDR2 SVGAGI. The CDR3 region has the DNA TGTGCCAGCAGTCCGGGATACTCTGGAAACACCATATATTTT. Protein product: CASSPGYSGNTIYF.

This clone has just a few counts. The identical CDR3 is also encoded by other nucleotide sequences in the sample. The rearrangement joins TRBV5-1 to TRBJ2-2; D gene uncertain. Germline CDR1 is SGHRS and CDR2 is YFSETQ. The CDR3 has 11 amino acids. The V end lost 5 bases, the J end lost 6 bases, and 5 bases lay between the germline ends. CDR3 amino acids: CASRASGELFF. Written as DNA, the CDR3 is TGCGCCAGCAGGGCATCCGGGGAGCTGTTTTTT.

The chain joins TRBV2 to TRBJ1-5, with TRBD1 matching 9 bases. V shed 3 bases, J shed 6 bases, and the junction held 6 bases outside the gene matches. The CDR3 loop spans 15 amino acids. Per germline, CDR1 SNHLY and CDR2 FYNNEI. In nucleotides, the CDR3 is TGTGCCAGCAGTGAGGGGACAGGGAGGAGTCAGCCCCAGCATTTT. Translation: CASSEGTGRSQPQHF.

This clone showed up just a few times. The rearrangement uses TRBV5-4 and TRBJ2-1, with a weak D call TRBD2 (6 bases). This CDR3 contains 14 residues. CDR1 SGHNT and CDR2 YYREEE come from the germline V gene (reference sequence). The germline V and J ends were trimmed by 0 bases and 4 bases, with 8 bases remaining between them. The CDR3 coding sequence is TGTGCCAGCAGCTTGGAAGGACTATACAATGAGCAGTTCTTC. Its translation is CASSLEGLYNEQFF.

The gene calls are TRBV6-1 and TRBJ1-5; D unresolved. CDR1 is MNHNS and CDR2 is SASEGT in the germline V gene. Trimming cost V 2 bases and J 5 bases, with 16 bases left between them. The CDR3 extends over 16 amino acids. CDR3 in amino acids: CASSEQMAGGDQPQHF. CDR3 coding DNA: TGTGCCAGCAGTGAACAAATGGCGGGTGGGGATCAGCCCCAGCATTTT.

This rearrangement joins TRBV28 to TRBJ1-6; maybe TRBD1 (5 bases). V dropped 3 bases and J dropped 10 bases, with 16 bases sitting between them. Germline lookup yields CDR1 MDHEN and CDR2 SYDVKM. The CDR3 sequence is 15 residues long. CDR3 sequence: CASSFTAGRGSPLHF. The CDR3 region has the DNA TGTGCCAGCAGTTTTACGGCGGGGCGGGGATCACCCCTCCACTTT.

This clone was detected only a few times. The rearrangement uses TRBV12-3 or TRBV12-4 and TRBJ1-5; D unresolved. Between the trimmed V and J ends, which lost 6 bases and 7 bases, there was a span of 10 bases. CDR3 length: 12 residues. The CDR3 nucleotides read TGTGCCAGCAGCGTACTTCCGCAGCCCCAGCATTTT. This sequence encodes CASSVLPQPQHF.

Only a few counts were recorded for this clone. The chain recombines TRBV7-2 with TRBJ2-7; 9 bases map to TRBD1. The CDR3 has 15 residues. V was clipped by 0 bases and J by 1 base; unmatched bases: 1. CDR1 and CDR2 (germline): SGHTA, FQGNSA. The DNA for the CDR3 is TGTGCCAGCAGCTTAGCGGGACAGGGTTCCTACGAGCAGTACTTC. This gives the protein CASSLAGQGSYEQYF.

The chain is built from TRBV19 and TRBJ2-7; D is perhaps TRBD2 (6 bases). The ends were cut back, 8 bases at V and 4 bases at J, with 15 bases in the middle. The CDR3 loop spans 13 amino acids. CDR1 is LNHDA and CDR2 is SQIVND in the germline V gene (reference sequence). The CDR3, as DNA: TGTGCCAGTGCAAGGGGACTGGCGTACGAGCAGTACTTC. It codes for CASARGLAYEQYF. The variable domain in full, with the rest retrieved from reference TRBV19 and TRBJ2-7, is DGGITQSPKYLFRKEGQNVTLSCEQNLNHDAMYWYRQDPGQGLRLIYYSQIVNDFQKGDIAEGYSVSREKKESFPLTVTSAQKNPTAFYLCASARGLAYEQYFGPGTRLTVT.

This rearrangement joins TRBV28 to TRBJ2-1; 11 bases match TRBD2. Germline CDR1 MDHEN, CDR2 SYDVKM. V trimming: 6 bases; J trimming: 5 bases; junction bases outside the gene matches: 6. CDR3 size: 15 residues. CDR3 nucleotide sequence: TGTGCCAGCAGGTCCGGGACTAGCGGAAACAATGAGCAGTTCTTC. As protein: CASRSGTSGNNEQFF. Full variable domain (outside the CDR3, taken from reference TRBV28 and TRBJ2-1): DVKVTQSSRYLVKRTGEKVFLECVQDMDHENMFWYRQDPGLGLRLIYFSYDVKMKEKGDIPEGYSVSREKKERFSLILESASTNQTSMYLCASRSGTSGNNEQFFGPGTRLTVL.